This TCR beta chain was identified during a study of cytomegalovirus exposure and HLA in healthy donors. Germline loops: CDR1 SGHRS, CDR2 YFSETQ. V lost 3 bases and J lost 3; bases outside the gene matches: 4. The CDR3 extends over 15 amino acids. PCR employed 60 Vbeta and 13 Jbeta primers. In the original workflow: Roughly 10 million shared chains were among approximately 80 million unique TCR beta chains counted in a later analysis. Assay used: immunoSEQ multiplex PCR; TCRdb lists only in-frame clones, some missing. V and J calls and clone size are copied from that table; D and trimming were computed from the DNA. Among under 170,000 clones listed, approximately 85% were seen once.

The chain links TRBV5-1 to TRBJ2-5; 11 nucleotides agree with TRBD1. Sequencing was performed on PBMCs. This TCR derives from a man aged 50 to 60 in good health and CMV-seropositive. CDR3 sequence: CASSWRTGGEETQYF. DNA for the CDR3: TGCGCCAGCAGCTGGAGGACAGGGGGCGAAGAGACCCAGTACTTC. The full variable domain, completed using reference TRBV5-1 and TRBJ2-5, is KAGVTQTPRYLIKTRGQQVTLSCSPISGHRSVSWYQQTPGQGLQFLFEYFSETQRNKGNFPGRFSGRQFSNSRSEMNVSTLELGDSALYLCASSWRTGGEETQYFGPGTRLLVL.